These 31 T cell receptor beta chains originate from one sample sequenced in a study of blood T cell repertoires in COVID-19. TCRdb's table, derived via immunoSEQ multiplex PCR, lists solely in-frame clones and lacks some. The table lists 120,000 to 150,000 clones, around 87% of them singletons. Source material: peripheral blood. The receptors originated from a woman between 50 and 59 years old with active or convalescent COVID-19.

This chain's CDR3 is CASSLDSYSQETQYF. Written as DNA, the CDR3 is TGTGCCAGCAGCTTAGACTCGTACAGCCAAGAGACCCAGTACTTC. The chain carries TRBV7-9 and TRBJ2-5; D gene uncertain. The CDR3 has 15 residues. Germline lookup yields CDR1 SEHNR and CDR2 FQNEAQ (reference sequence). Trimming stripped 1 base from V and 1 base from J, with 10 bases between.

The DNA for the CDR3 is TGTGCCAGCAGCTTAGGAGAGATGAACACTGAAGCTTTCTTT. Residues: CASSLGEMNTEAFF. The chain joins TRBV7-2 to TRBJ1-1; D is uncertain. The V gene lost 1 base and the J gene lost 0 bases, with 6 bases spanning the gap. The CDR3 contains 14 residues. Germline CDR1 is SGHTA and CDR2 is FQGNSA.

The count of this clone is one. CDR3: CASSPNRGDEKLFF. The CDR3 nucleotides read TGTGCCAGTAGCCCCAACAGGGGGGATGAAAAACTGTTTTTT. The chain uses TRBV19 and TRBJ1-4; TRBD1 matches at 8 bases. Germline V gives CDR1 LNHDA, CDR2 SQIVND (reference sequence). The V segment lost 6 bases and the J segment 6 bases; nucleotides outside the gene matches: 6. The CDR3 spans 14 residues.

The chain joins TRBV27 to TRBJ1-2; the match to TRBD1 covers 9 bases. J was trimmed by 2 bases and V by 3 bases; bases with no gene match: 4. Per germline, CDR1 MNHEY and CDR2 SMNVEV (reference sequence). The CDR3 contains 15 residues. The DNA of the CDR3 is TGTGCCAGCAGTTTCGTGGGACAGGGAAACTATGGCTACACCTTC. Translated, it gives CASSFVGQGNYGYTF.

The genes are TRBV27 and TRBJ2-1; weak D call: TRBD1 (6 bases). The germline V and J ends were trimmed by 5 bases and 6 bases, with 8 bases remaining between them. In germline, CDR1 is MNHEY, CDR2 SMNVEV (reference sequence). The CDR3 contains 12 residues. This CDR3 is CASSLRGNEQFF. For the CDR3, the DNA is TGTGCCAGCAGTCTCAGGGGCAATGAGCAGTTCTTC.

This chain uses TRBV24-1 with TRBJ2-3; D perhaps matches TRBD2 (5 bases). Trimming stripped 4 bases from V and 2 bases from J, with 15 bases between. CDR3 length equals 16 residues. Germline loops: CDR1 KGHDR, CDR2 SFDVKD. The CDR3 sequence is CATSDPSPGITDTQYF. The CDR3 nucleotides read TGTGCCACCAGTGACCCCTCTCCGGGGATCACAGATACGCAGTATTTT.

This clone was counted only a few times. The CDR3 here is CASSYSIGEMNTEAFF. CDR3 sequence (DNA): TGTGCCAGCAGTTACTCGATAGGAGAAATGAACACTGAAGCTTTCTTT. The chain recombines TRBV6-5 with TRBJ1-1; no clear D gene. The V gene lost 0 bases and the J gene lost 0 bases, with 11 bases spanning the gap. The CDR3 has 16 amino acids. The germline V gene encodes CDR1 MNHEY and CDR2 SVGAGI.

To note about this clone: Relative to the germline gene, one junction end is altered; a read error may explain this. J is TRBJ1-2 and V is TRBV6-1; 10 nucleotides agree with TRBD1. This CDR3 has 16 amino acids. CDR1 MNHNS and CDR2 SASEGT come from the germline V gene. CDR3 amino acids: CASSQAGTGANYGYTF. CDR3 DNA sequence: TGTGCCAGCAGTCAAGCCGGGACAGGGGCTAACTATGGCTACACCTTC.

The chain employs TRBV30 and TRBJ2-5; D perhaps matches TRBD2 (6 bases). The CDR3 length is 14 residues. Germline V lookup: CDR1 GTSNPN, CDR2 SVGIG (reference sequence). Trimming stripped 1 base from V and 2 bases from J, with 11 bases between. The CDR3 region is CAWSDPTRQETQYF. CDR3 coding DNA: TGTGCCTGGAGTGACCCGACTAGACAAGAGACCCAGTACTTC.

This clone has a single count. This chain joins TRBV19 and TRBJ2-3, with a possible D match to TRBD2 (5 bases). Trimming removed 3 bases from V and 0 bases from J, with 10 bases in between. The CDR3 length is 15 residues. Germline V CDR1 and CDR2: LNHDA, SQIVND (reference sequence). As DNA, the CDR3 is TGTGCCAGTAGTATCGGGCCGGGGAGCACAGATACGCAGTATTTT. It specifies CASSIGPGSTDTQYF.

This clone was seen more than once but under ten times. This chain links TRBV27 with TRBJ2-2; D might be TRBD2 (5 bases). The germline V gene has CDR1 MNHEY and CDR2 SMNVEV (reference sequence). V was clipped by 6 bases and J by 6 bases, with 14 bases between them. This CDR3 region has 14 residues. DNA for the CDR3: TGTGCCAGCAGGCGGGCCCCAAGGGCCGGGGAGCTGTTTTTT. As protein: CASRRAPRAGELFF.

The CDR3: CASSPSGGGSYEQYF. The CDR3 DNA is TGTGCCAGCAGCCCCTCGGGCGGGGGCTCCTACGAGCAGTACTTC. V is TRBV4-2 and J is TRBJ2-7; 7 nucleotides agree with TRBD2. Trimming at V came to 4 bases and at J to 0 bases, leaving 6 bases not matched to a gene. The germline CDR1 and CDR2 sequences are LGHNA and YNFKEQ. The CDR3 runs 15 residues.

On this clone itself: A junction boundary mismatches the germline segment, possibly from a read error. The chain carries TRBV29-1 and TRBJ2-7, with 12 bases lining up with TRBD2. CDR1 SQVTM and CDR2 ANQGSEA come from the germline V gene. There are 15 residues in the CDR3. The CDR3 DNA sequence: TGCAGCGTGGAAGGAGGACTAGCGGGATCCTACGAGCAGTACTTC. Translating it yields CSVEGGLAGSYEQYF.

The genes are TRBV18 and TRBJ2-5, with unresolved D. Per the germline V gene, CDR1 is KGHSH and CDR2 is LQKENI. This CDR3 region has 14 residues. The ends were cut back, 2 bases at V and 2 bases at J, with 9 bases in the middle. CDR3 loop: CASSPGLRQETQYF. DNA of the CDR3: TGTGCCAGCTCACCAGGTCTGCGACAAGAGACCCAGTACTTC.

For the CDR3, the DNA is TGTGCCTGGAGTGCAAACGGCAGGGGCACTGAAGCTTTCTTT. This codes for CAWSANGRGTEAFF. This rearrangement joins TRBV30 to TRBJ1-1, with D tentatively TRBD1 (6 bases). Germline CDR1 is GTSNPN and CDR2 is SVGIG (reference sequence). The CDR3 spans 14 residues. Trimming took off 1 base at V and 4 bases at J, with 13 bases between the two ends. Looking up the rest from reference TRBV30 and TRBJ1-1 gives the full variable domain: SQTIHQWPATLVQPVGSPLSLECTVEGTSNPNLYWYRQAAGRGLQLLFYSVGIGQISSEVPQNLSASRPQDRQFILSSKKLLLSDSGFYLCAWSANGRGTEAFFGQGTRLTVV.

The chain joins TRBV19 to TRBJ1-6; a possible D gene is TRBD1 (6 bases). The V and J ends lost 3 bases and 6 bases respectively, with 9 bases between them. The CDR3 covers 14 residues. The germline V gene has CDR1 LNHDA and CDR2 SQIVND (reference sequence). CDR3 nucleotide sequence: TGTGCCAGTAGTATCCGGACAGCTAATTCACCCCTCCACTTT. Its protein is CASSIRTANSPLHF.

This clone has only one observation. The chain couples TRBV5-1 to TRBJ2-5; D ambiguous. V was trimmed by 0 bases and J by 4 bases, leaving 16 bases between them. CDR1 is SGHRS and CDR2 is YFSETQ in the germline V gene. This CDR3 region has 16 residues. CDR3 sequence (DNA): TGCGCCAGCAGCTTGGGGCCGGCGGCCCCGGGAGAGACCCAGTACTTC. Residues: CASSLGPAAPGETQYF.

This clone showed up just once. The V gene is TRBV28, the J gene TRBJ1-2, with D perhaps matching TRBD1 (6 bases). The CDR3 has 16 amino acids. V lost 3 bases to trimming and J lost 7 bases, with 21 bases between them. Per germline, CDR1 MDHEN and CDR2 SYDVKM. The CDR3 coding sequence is TGTGCCAGCAGTTTTGGAGTAAGGGGGTACTTTCTTGGCTACACCTTC. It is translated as CASSFGVRGYFLGYTF.

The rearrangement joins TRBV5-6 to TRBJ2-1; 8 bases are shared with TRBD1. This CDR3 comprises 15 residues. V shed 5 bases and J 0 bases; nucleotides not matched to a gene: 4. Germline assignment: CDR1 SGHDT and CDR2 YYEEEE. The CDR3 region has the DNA TGTGCCAGCAGGTTTGGACAGGGCTCCTACAATGAGCAGTTCTTC. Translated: CASRFGQGSYNEQFF.

In nucleotides, the CDR3 is TGTGCCAGCAGCCAACCCGACCGGGGGGGCCAGTACTTC. Translated, it gives CASSQPDRGGQYF. The chain is built from TRBV3-1 (or the pseudogene TRBV3-2) and TRBJ2-7; 8 bases line up with TRBD2. Germline V lookup: CDR1 LGHDT, CDR2 YNNKEL (reference sequence). After removal of 2 bases from V and 10 bases from J, the junction contained 7 bases not matched to a gene. This CDR3 has 13 residues.

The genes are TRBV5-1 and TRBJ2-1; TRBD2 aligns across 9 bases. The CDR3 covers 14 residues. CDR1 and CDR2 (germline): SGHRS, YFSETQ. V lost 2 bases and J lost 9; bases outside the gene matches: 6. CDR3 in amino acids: CASSFAGGPGEQFF. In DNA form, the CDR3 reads TGCGCCAGCAGCTTCGCGGGAGGGCCAGGTGAGCAGTTCTTC.

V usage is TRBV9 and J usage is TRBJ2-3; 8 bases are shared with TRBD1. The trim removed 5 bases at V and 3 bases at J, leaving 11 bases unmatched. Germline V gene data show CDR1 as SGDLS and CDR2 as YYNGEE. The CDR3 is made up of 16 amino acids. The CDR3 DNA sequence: TGTGCCAGCAGTAAAACCGCAGGGGGCCAGACAGATACGCAGTATTTT. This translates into CASSKTAGGQTDTQYF.

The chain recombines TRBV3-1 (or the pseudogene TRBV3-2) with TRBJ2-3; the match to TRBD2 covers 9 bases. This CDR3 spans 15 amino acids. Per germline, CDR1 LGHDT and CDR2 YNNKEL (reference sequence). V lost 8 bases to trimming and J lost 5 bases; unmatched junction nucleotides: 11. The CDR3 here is CASRGGSGRLDTQYF. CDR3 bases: TGTGCCAGCCGGGGGGGTAGCGGGAGATTAGATACGCAGTATTTT.

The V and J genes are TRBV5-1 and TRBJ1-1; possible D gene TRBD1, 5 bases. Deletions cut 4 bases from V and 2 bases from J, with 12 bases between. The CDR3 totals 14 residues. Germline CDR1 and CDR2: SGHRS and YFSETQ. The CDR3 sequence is CASSPRGQNTEAFF. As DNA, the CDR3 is TGCGCCAGCAGCCCAAGGGGCCAAAACACTGAAGCTTTCTTT.

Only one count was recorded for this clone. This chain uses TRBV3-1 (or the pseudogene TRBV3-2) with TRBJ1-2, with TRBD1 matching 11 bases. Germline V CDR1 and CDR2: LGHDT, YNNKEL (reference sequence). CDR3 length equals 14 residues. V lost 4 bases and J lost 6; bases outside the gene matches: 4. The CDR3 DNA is TGTGCCAGCAGCCTCACGGACAGGGGGCATGGCTACACCTTC. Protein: CASSLTDRGHGYTF.

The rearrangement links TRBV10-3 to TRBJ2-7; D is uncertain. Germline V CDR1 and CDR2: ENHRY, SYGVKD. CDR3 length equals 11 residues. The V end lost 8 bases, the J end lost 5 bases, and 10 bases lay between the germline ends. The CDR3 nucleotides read TGTGCCATCCGAGCGACCAACGAGCAGTACTTC. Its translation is CAIRATNEQYF.

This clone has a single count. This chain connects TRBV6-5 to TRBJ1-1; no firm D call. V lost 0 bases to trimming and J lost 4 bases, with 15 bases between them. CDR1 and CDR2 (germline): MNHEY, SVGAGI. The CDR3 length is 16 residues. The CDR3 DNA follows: TGTGCCAGCAGTTACTCCCAAGAAATCCTAGGCACTGAAGCTTTCTTT. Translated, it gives CASSYSQEILGTEAFF.

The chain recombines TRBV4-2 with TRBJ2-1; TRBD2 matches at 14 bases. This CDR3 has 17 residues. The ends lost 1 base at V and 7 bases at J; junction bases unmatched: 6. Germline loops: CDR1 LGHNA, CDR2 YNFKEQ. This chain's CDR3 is CASSQGGGTSGSNEQFF. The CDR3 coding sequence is TGTGCCAGCAGCCAAGGAGGCGGGACTAGCGGGAGTAATGAGCAGTTCTTC.

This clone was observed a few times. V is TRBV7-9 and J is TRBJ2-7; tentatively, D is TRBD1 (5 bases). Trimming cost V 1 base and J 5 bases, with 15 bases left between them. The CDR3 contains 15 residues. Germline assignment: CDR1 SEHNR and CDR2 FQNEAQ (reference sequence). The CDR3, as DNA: TGTGCCAGCAGCTTAGACCAGGGTATAATCCACGAGCAGTACTTC. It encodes CASSLDQGIIHEQYF.

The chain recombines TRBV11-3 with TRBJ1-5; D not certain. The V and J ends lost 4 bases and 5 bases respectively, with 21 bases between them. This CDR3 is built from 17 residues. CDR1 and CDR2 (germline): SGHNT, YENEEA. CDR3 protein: CASSSRYMVEEDQPQHF. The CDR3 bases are TGTGCCAGCAGCTCCCGATACATGGTGGAGGAGGATCAGCCCCAGCATTTT.

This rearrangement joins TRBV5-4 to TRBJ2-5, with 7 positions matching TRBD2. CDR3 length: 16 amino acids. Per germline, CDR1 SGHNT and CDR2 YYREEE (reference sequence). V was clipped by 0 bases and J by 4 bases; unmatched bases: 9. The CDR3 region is CASSLGVPLAAETQYF. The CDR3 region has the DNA TGTGCCAGCAGCTTGGGGGTCCCTCTAGCGGCAGAGACCCAGTACTTC.